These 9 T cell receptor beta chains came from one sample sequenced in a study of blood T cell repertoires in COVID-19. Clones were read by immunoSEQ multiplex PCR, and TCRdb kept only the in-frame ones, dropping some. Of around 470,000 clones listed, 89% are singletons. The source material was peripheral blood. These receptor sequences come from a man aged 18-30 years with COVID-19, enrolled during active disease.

The CDR3 DNA is TGTGCCAGCTCACCATTACCGCGACAGGGCCAAGAGACCCAGTACTTC. It codes for CASSPLPRQGQETQYF. V usage is TRBV18 and J usage is TRBJ2-5, with 7 bases lining up with TRBD1. This CDR3 comprises 16 residues. J gave up 1 base and V 2 bases, and 7 bases lay outside the gene matches. Looked up from germline, CDR1 is KGHSH and CDR2 is LQKENI.

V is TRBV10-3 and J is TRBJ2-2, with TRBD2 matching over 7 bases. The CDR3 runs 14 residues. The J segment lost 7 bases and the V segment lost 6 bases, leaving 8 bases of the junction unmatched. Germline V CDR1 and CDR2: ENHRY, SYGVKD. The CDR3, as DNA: TGTGCCATCAGCGGACGCGGGAGTAACGGGGAGCTGTTTTTT. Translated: CAISGRGSNGELFF.

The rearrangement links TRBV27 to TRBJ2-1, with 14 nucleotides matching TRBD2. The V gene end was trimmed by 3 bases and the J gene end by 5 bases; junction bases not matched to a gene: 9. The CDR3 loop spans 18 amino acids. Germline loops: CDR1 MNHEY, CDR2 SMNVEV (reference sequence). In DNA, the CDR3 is TGTGCCAGCAGTTTTTCACCGGGACTAGCGGGGGCCAACAATGAGCAGTTCTTC. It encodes CASSFSPGLAGANNEQFF.

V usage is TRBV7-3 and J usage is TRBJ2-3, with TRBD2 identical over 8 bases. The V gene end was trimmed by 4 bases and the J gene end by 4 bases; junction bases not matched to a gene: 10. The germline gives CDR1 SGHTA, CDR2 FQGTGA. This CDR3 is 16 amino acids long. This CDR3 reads CASSSGSGSFADTQYF. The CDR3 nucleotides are TGTGCCAGCAGCTCAGGCAGCGGGAGCTTTGCAGATACGCAGTATTTT.

The CDR3 is CASSYHGTGKNQPQHF. CDR3 in DNA: TGTGCCAGCAGTTATCATGGGACAGGGAAGAATCAGCCCCAGCATTTT. This sequence joins TRBV6-2 or TRBV6-3 and TRBJ1-5; 9 bases agree with TRBD1. The CDR3 sequence is 16 residues long. Trimming took 3 bases from V and 4 from J; bases not matched to a gene: 7. Per germline, CDR1 MNHEY and CDR2 SVGEGT.

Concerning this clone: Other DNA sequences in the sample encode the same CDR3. CDR3 in DNA: TGTGCCAGTAGTATTGGCGGCACCACTGGGGCCAACGTCCTGACTTTC. Protein: CASSIGGTTGANVLTF. V usage is TRBV19 and J usage is TRBJ2-6; no clear D gene. CDR3 length: 16 amino acids. Germline values: CDR1 LNHDA, CDR2 SQIVND (reference sequence). The germline V and J ends were trimmed by 3 bases and 2 bases, with 11 bases remaining between them.

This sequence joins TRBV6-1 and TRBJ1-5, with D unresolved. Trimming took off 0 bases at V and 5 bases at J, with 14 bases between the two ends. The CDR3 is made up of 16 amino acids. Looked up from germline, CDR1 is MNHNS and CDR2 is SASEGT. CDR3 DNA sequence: TGTGCCAGCAGTGAAGCGACATGGCAAATAGATCAGCCCCAGCATTTT. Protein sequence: CASSEATWQIDQPQHF.

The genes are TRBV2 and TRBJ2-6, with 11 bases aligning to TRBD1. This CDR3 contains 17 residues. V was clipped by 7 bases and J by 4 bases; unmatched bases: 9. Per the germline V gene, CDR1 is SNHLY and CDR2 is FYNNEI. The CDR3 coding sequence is TGTGCCAGCAATCGTGGACAGGGGGCATCGGGGGCCAACGTCCTGACTTTC. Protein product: CASNRGQGASGANVLTF.

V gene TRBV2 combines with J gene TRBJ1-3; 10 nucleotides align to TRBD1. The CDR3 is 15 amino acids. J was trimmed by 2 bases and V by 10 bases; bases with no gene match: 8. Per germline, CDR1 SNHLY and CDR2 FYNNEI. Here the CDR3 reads CATASGTGAGNTIYF. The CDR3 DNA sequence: TGTGCCACCGCCTCCGGGACAGGGGCTGGAAACACCATATATTTT.